The TCR beta chain described here comes from a study of T cell repertoires in cytomegalovirus infection (dated 2019 in TCRdb). For context, the study as a whole: Because public TCR beta signatures pointed to carriage of CMV infection together with the matching HLA type, the HLA type of each donor mattered for the analysis. Summary of the overall study and its limitations: In the ex vivo response, HLA-C-restricted CMV-specific TCR beta clonotypes were dominant, and in two of eight donors the single most frequent clonotype came from this HLA-C-restricted group. Carriers of CMV infection plus the relevant HLA type were discriminated by the cumulative frequency of public TCR beta family members in the study cohort and in an independent approximately 340-donor cohort.

A distance of 16 bases separates the germline ends of V and J, which lose 5 bases and 0 bases respectively. The CDR3 measures 16 amino acids from cysteine to phenylalanine. The kept DNA is CDR3 alone, 48 bases in frame from the first base. Reads for this sample came from an Illumina HiSeq 1500. TCRdb reran the public reads through fastp at Q25 and MiXCR, keeping productive beta chains. One record per CDR3 amino acid sequence lists the most common genes and DNA. In this sample the table shows just over 300,000 distinct CDR3 sequences, 15% to 20% of which occur a single time. The ten largest account for more than 10% of the sample. About this clonotype: Its antigen target is currently unknown. Base qualities are missing; no much larger clone stands one base away.

The sample taken for sequencing was PBMCs. The sequence came from a human donor in good health (CMV status not recorded). Some clones in this sample may be carry-over from other donors' samples. The V gene is TRBV12-3 or TRBV12-4 and the J gene is TRBJ1-2; matching of 5 bases hints at TRBD1 as the D gene. CDR3 region: CASSVGGAKANYGYTF. The bases read TGTGCCAGCAGTGTCGGAGGGGCCAAAGCTAACTATGGCTACACCTTC.